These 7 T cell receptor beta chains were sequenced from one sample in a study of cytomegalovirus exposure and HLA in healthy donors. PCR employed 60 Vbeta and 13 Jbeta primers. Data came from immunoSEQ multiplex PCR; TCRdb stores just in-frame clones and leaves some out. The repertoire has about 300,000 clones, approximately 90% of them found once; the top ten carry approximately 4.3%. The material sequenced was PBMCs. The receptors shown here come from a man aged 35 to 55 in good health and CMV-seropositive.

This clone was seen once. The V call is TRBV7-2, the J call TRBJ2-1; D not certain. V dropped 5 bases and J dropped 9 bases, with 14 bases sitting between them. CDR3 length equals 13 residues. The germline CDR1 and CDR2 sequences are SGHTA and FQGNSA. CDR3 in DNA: TGTGCCAGCAGCACTTTAGCTCCATCTGAGCAGTTCTTC. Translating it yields CASSTLAPSEQFF.

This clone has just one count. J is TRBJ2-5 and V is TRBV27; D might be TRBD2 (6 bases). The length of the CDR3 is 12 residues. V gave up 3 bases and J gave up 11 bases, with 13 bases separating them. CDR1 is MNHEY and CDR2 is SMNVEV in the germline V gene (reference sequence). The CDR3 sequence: CASSFFPGEQYF. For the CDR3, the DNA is TGTGCCAGCAGTTTCTTCCCGGGGGAGCAGTACTTC.

The CDR3 reads CASSRIYRRDRGRETQYF. CDR3 bases: TGTGCCAGCAGCCGGATCTACAGGAGGGACAGGGGGCGCGAGACCCAGTACTTC. The chain has TRBV21-1 and TRBJ2-5; the table's D call TRBD1 went unverified against the DNA. TRBV21-1 is a listed pseudogene. The CDR3 is 18 amino acids.

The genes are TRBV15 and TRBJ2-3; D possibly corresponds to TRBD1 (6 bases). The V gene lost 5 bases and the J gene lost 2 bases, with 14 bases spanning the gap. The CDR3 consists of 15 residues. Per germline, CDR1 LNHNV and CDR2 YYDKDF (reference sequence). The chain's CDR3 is CATSSRQEPTDTQYF. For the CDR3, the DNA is TGTGCCACCAGCTCTCGACAGGAGCCCACAGATACGCAGTATTTT.

This CDR3 reads CASSLVPVRETQYF. CDR3 nucleotides: TGTGCCAGCAGCTTGGTTCCCGTCCGGGAGACCCAGTACTTC. The chain employs TRBV5-4 and TRBJ2-5; D remains ambiguous. Germline lookup yields CDR1 SGHNT and CDR2 YYREEE (reference sequence). V dropped 0 bases and J dropped 5 bases, with 11 bases sitting between them. CDR3 size: 14 residues.

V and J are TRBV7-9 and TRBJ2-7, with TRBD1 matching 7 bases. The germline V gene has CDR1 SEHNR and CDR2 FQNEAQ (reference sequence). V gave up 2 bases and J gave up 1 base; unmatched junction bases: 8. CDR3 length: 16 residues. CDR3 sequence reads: CASSLTLGTVSYEQYF. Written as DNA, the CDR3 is TGTGCCAGCAGCTTAACCCTCGGGACAGTTTCCTACGAGCAGTACTTC.

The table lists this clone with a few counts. In DNA form, the CDR3 reads TGCAGCGCTTGGAACACTGAAGCTTTCTTT. Its protein product is CSAWNTEAFF. The rearrangement joins TRBV29-1 to TRBJ1-1; D gene ambiguous. Per germline, CDR1 SQVTM and CDR2 ANQGSEA. V was trimmed by 7 bases and J by 1 base, leaving 4 bases between them. The CDR3 covers 10 residues.